This TCR beta chain appears in the sequencing data of a study of T cells in Graves' hyperthyroidism and ophthalmopathy. Unmatched junction bases numbered 3, after V lost 7 bases and J lost 5 bases. The CDR3 extends over 14 amino acids. From germline, CDR1 is LNHDA and CDR2 SQIVND (reference sequence). RNA transcripts yielded amplified TCR beta CDR3 regions. The study used the HTBI primer set for a first-round RT-PCR of the TCR CDR3. TCRdb reprocessed the multiplex PCR reads via MiXCR and lists one record per CDR3 protein. The sample includes 50,000 to 75,000 distinct CDR3 sequences, around 50% seen only once; the top ten take around 12%.

The clonotype comes from a woman aged 30 to 39 with Graves' ophthalmopathy. This rearrangement joins TRBV19 to TRBJ1-6; TRBD1 aligns across 9 bases. Sequenced material: blood. The CDR3 protein is CASKDRGDNSPLHF. CDR3 bases: TGTGCCAGTAAGGACAGGGGCGATAATTCACCCCTCCACTTT. The variable domain in full, completed from reference TRBV19 and TRBJ1-6, reads DGGITQSPKYLFRKEGQNVTLSCEQNLNHDAMYWYRQDPGQGLRLIYYSQIVNDFQKGDIAEGYSVSREKKESFPLTVTSAQKNPTAFYLCASKDRGDNSPLHFGNGTRLTVT.